The 27 T cell receptor beta chains reported below all come from one sample, sequenced in a study of shared clonotypes between healthy human individuals. Naivety among CD8 cells was defined by CD45RO negativity and positive CCR7 selection, thereby excluding terminally differentiated effector memory CD45RA+ cells. The assay was immunoSEQ multiplex PCR, and TCRdb's table has in-frame clones only and misses some. The top ten clones hold more than 1.5% of a sample with about 2.2 million clones, 93% of them seen once. The sample was naive CD8+ T cells from PBMCs. The receptors here all came from a man aged 18 to 29 in good health. Some clones in this sample may be carry-over from other donors' samples.

The chain joins TRBV4-2 to TRBJ2-7, with 11 bases that match TRBD2. CDR1 LGHNA and CDR2 YNFKEQ come from the germline V gene. The CDR3 extends over 16 amino acids. Unmatched junction bases numbered 5, after V lost 2 bases and J lost 2 bases. CDR3 protein: CASSQKGSGRAYEQYF. CDR3 DNA: TGTGCCAGCAGCCAAAAGGGTAGCGGGAGGGCCTACGAGCAGTACTTC.

The rearrangement links TRBV13 to TRBJ2-5; weak D call: TRBD2 (5 bases). Germline V lookup: CDR1 PRHDT, CDR2 FYEKMQ (reference sequence). This CDR3 spans 14 amino acids. Trimming cost V 5 bases and J 4 bases, with 14 bases left between them. CDR3 sequence: CASSPRREGETQYF. The CDR3 DNA reads as TGTGCCAGCAGCCCCCGACGGGAAGGAGAGACCCAGTACTTC.

Concerning this clone: One end of the junction does not line up with germline, which may come from a read error. This chain joins TRBV7-9 and TRBJ2-3; a possible D gene is TRBD2 (6 bases). CDR1 and CDR2 (germline): SEHNR, FQNEAQ (reference sequence). This CDR3 is 15 amino acids long. DNA for the CDR3: TGTGCCAGCACCTTAGGGGACGGAGGGCCAGATACGCAGTATTTT. Protein: CASTLGDGGPDTQYF.

CDR3 region: CASSPPAGGQETQYF. In DNA form, the CDR3 reads TGTGCCAGCTCACCACCGGCAGGGGGGCAAGAGACCCAGTACTTC. The V and J genes are TRBV18 and TRBJ2-5, with TRBD1 as a possible D gene (7 bases). This CDR3 spans 15 amino acids. Germline values: CDR1 KGHSH, CDR2 LQKENI. V lost 0 bases and J lost 2, with 10 bases in between.

The chain has TRBV10-1 and TRBJ2-1; D gene ambiguous. Germline V gene data show CDR1 as WNHNN and CDR2 as SYGVQD (reference sequence). V was trimmed by 3 bases and J by 4 bases, leaving 13 bases between them. The CDR3 spans 15 residues. The CDR3 protein is CASSDKAFGYNEQFF. In nucleotides, the CDR3 is TGCGCCAGCAGTGACAAGGCATTTGGGTACAATGAGCAGTTCTTC.

Concerning this clone itself: Additional DNA sequences in this sample encode the identical CDR3. The V and J genes are TRBV5-1 and TRBJ1-1, with D uncertain. The length of the CDR3 is 12 residues. V lost 2 bases and J lost 4, with 6 bases in between. Germline CDR1 SGHRS, CDR2 YFSETQ. Here the CDR3 reads CASSFGGTEAFF. The CDR3 nucleotides read TGCGCCAGCAGCTTTGGAGGCACTGAAGCTTTCTTT. The variable domain in full, completed from reference TRBV5-1 and TRBJ1-1, reads KAGVTQTPRYLIKTRGQQVTLSCSPISGHRSVSWYQQTPGQGLQFLFEYFSETQRNKGNFPGRFSGRQFSNSRSEMNVSTLELGDSALYLCASSFGGTEAFFGQGTRLTVV.

This clone was seen a few times. V gene TRBV7-3 combines with J gene TRBJ1-1, with TRBD1 identical over 8 bases. V dropped 5 bases and J dropped 5; count of bases not matched to a gene: 13. The CDR3 runs to 16 residues. Looked up from germline, CDR1 is SGHTA and CDR2 is FQGTGA. The CDR3, as DNA: TGTGCCAGCAGCCCCGGACAGGGTCTTGGGCTGACTGAAGCTTTCTTT. As protein: CASSPGQGLGLTEAFF.

The chain uses TRBV28 and TRBJ2-7; D might be TRBD2 (6 bases). CDR1 MDHEN and CDR2 SYDVKM come from the germline V gene. The CDR3 length is 13 residues. With 7 bases removed from V and 0 bases from J, the gap between germline ends came to 10 bases. The CDR3 spells CASIPGDSYEQYF. The CDR3 DNA is TGTGCCAGCATTCCGGGGGACTCCTACGAGCAGTACTTC.

V usage is TRBV2 and J usage is TRBJ2-2; D is ambiguous. V was cut by 4 bases and J by 0 bases, with 9 bases left in between. Germline CDR1 SNHLY, CDR2 FYNNEI. The CDR3 extends over 15 amino acids. The DNA of the CDR3 is TGTGCCAGCAGTGGGCCGGAAACGAACACCGGGGAGCTGTTTTTT. This sequence encodes CASSGPETNTGELFF.

This sequence joins TRBV25-1 and TRBJ2-1; 8 bases are shared with TRBD2. J lost 9 bases, V lost 4 bases, and 8 bases had no gene match. CDR3 length: 14 amino acids. Germline loops: CDR1 MGHDK, CDR2 SYGVNS. CDR3 in DNA: TGTGCCAGCAGTGGGCCGGGAGGGCCGGGTGAGCAGTTCTTC. The encoded protein is CASSGPGGPGEQFF. The full variable domain, its missing parts supplied by reference TRBV25-1 and TRBJ2-1, is EADIYQTPRYLVIGTGKKITLECSQTMGHDKMYWYQQDPGMELHLIHYSYGVNSTEKGDLSSESTVSRIRTEHFPLTLESARPSHTSQYLCASSGPGGPGEQFFGPGTRLTVL.

This rearrangement joins TRBV10-1 to TRBJ2-7; D is ambiguous. The CDR3 loop spans 14 amino acids. Trimming pared 3 bases from V and 0 bases from J, leaving 9 bases between. Germline lookup yields CDR1 WNHNN and CDR2 SYGVQD (reference sequence). The CDR3 region has the DNA TGCGCCAGCAGTGATCCGGGCAGCTCCTACGAGCAGTACTTC. It is translated as CASSDPGSSYEQYF.

The V call is TRBV9, the J call TRBJ2-3; D ambiguous. Trimming shortened V by 2 bases and J by 1 base, and 11 bases separated the two germline ends. The length of the CDR3 is 15 residues. Per germline, CDR1 SGDLS and CDR2 YYNGEE. Here the CDR3 reads CASSVMPRGTDTQYF. CDR3 coding DNA: TGTGCCAGCAGCGTTATGCCCCGGGGCACAGATACGCAGTATTTT. Variable domain in full (rest from reference TRBV9 and TRBJ2-3): DSGVTQTPKHLITATGQRVTLRCSPRSGDLSVYWYQQSLDQGLQFLIQYYNGEERAKGNILERFSAQQFPDLHSELNLSSLELGDSALYFCASSVMPRGTDTQYFGPGTRLTVL.

J is TRBJ2-7 and V is TRBV28, with TRBD2 as a possible D gene (5 bases). V lost 8 bases, J lost 3 bases, and 29 bases lay in between. The germline V gene has CDR1 MDHEN and CDR2 SYDVKM. This CDR3 region has 18 residues. The CDR3 nucleotides are TGTGCCAGCTATAGTGACGGGGTCGGGTCTTCAGGTTACTACGAGCAGTACTTC. The encoded protein is CASYSDGVGSSGYYEQYF.

CDR3 DNA sequence: TGTGCCAGCAGCTTAGTTGCGGACGCCCATGAGCAGTTCTTC. It is translated as CASSLVADAHEQFF. This sequence joins TRBV7-2 and TRBJ2-1; D remains unclear. The CDR3 contains 14 residues. Germline V gene data show CDR1 as SGHTA and CDR2 as FQGNSA. With 1 base removed from V and 8 bases from J, the gap between germline ends came to 12 bases. The full variable domain, in which reference TRBV7-2 and TRBJ2-1 provide the parts outside the CDR3, is GAGVSQSPSNKVTEKGKDVELRCDPISGHTALYWYRQSLGQGLEFLIYFQGNSAPDKSGLPSDRFSAERTGGSVSTLTIQRTQQEDSAVYLCASSLVADAHEQFFGPGTRLTVL.

V and J are TRBV6-1 and TRBJ2-7; the match to TRBD1 covers 7 bases. This CDR3 contains 15 residues. V was clipped by 5 bases and J by 0 bases; unmatched bases: 7. Per germline, CDR1 MNHNS and CDR2 SASEGT. This chain's CDR3 is CASSFRQGSSYEQYF. Written as DNA, the CDR3 is TGTGCCAGCAGTTTTCGACAGGGTAGCTCCTACGAGCAGTACTTC.

The V gene is TRBV4-1, the J gene TRBJ2-3; TRBD2 agrees at 7 bases. After removal of 4 bases from V and 4 bases from J, the junction contained 11 bases not matched to a gene. Germline values: CDR1 MGHRA, CDR2 YSYEKL. The length of the CDR3 is 16 residues. CDR3 sequence (DNA): TGCGCCAGCAGCCCTCTCGGGGGAGGGCCGGCAGATACGCAGTATTTT. Translation: CASSPLGGGPADTQYF.

This clone was seen just once. CDR3 nucleotides: TGTGCCAGCAGACAACGACTAGCAGAATTTTACGAGCAGTACTTC. Protein: CASRQRLAEFYEQYF. The V gene is TRBV27, the J gene TRBJ2-7; 7 nucleotides line up with TRBD2. Germline assignment: CDR1 MNHEY and CDR2 SMNVEV (reference sequence). This CDR3 comprises 15 residues. V lost 6 bases, J lost 4 bases, and 12 bases stayed unmatched.

Here the CDR3 reads CASSLDIGGRYEQYF. The CDR3 region has the DNA TGCGCCAGCAGCTTGGACATTGGGGGGAGGTACGAGCAGTACTTC. The chain has TRBV5-1 and TRBJ2-7, with D maybe TRBD2 (6 bases). V dropped 0 bases and J dropped 4 bases, with 14 bases sitting between them. This CDR3 contains 15 residues. Germline CDR1 SGHRS, CDR2 YFSETQ. Full variable domain (outside the CDR3, taken from reference TRBV5-1 and TRBJ2-7): KAGVTQTPRYLIKTRGQQVTLSCSPISGHRSVSWYQQTPGQGLQFLFEYFSETQRNKGNFPGRFSGRQFSNSRSEMNVSTLELGDSALYLCASSLDIGGRYEQYFGPGTRLTVT.

The rearrangement uses TRBV29-1 and TRBJ2-3; D might be TRBD2 (5 bases). The CDR3 is made up of 16 amino acids. Germline V gene data show CDR1 as SQVTM and CDR2 as ANQGSEA. V was cut by 0 bases and J by 6 bases, with 19 bases left in between. The CDR3 is CSVEDQRALTLDTQYF. DNA of the CDR3: TGCAGCGTTGAAGATCAGAGGGCGCTGACTCTTGATACGCAGTATTTT.

This chain connects TRBV7-6 to TRBJ2-7; D is undetermined. With 4 bases removed from V and 6 bases from J, the gap between germline ends came to 7 bases. CDR3 size: 11 residues. Germline V lookup: CDR1 SGHVS, CDR2 FNYEAQ. CDR3 in amino acids: CASSSSLEQYF. The CDR3 DNA reads as TGTGCCAGCAGCTCCTCGCTCGAGCAGTACTTC.

This chain links TRBV5-1 with TRBJ1-4; D uncertain. Germline assignment: CDR1 SGHRS and CDR2 YFSETQ. V lost 2 bases and J lost 7, with 9 bases in between. The CDR3 length is 13 residues. CDR3: CASSFAGFEKLFF. In DNA form, the CDR3 reads TGCGCCAGCAGCTTCGCGGGATTTGAAAAACTGTTTTTT. Combining the CDR3 with reference TRBV5-1 and TRBJ1-4 gives the whole variable domain KAGVTQTPRYLIKTRGQQVTLSCSPISGHRSVSWYQQTPGQGLQFLFEYFSETQRNKGNFPGRFSGRQFSNSRSEMNVSTLELGDSALYLCASSFAGFEKLFFGSGTQLSVL.

The genes are TRBV5-1 and TRBJ2-7; 10 bases align to TRBD1. The CDR3 is 13 residues long. Germline assignment: CDR1 SGHRS and CDR2 YFSETQ. V shed 5 bases and J 3 bases; nucleotides not matched to a gene: 2. In DNA form, the CDR3 reads TGCGCCAGCAGGAGGACAGGGGGCTACGAGCAGTACTTC. This sequence encodes CASRRTGGYEQYF.

V is TRBV27 and J is TRBJ2-1, with 10 bases aligning to TRBD1. The germline CDR1 and CDR2 sequences are MNHEY and SMNVEV (reference sequence). This CDR3 is 14 amino acids long. The junction had 5 bases not matched to a gene; V was cut back by 4 bases and J by 8 bases. In nucleotides, the CDR3 is TGTGCCAGCAGTTACCGGGACAGGGGCCATGAGCAGTTCTTC. It translates to CASSYRDRGHEQFF.

V and J are TRBV19 and TRBJ2-5, with D perhaps matching TRBD1 (6 bases). Germline V lookup: CDR1 LNHDA, CDR2 SQIVND (reference sequence). Trimming took off 4 bases at V and 5 bases at J, with 17 bases between the two ends. CDR3 length: 15 amino acids. The CDR3 region has the DNA TGTGCCAGTAGTAGCCGGACAGCACCGAGGGAGACCCAGTACTTC. It yields the protein CASSSRTAPRETQYF.

J is TRBJ1-3 and V is TRBV27; the D gene is possibly TRBD1 (5 bases). V lost 4 bases, J lost 4 bases, and 14 bases lay in between. Germline lookup yields CDR1 MNHEY and CDR2 SMNVEV (reference sequence). The CDR3 contains 15 residues. In nucleotides, the CDR3 is TGTGCCAGCAGTTCGACGGGGCGTAGAGGAAACACCATATATTTT. Its translation is CASSSTGRRGNTIYF.

The gene calls are TRBV15 and TRBJ2-1; 11 bases line up with TRBD2. There are 16 residues in the CDR3. Per germline, CDR1 LNHNV and CDR2 YYDKDF (reference sequence). The V gene end was trimmed by 4 bases and the J gene end by 2 bases; junction bases not matched to a gene: 4. CDR3 in amino acids: CATSTTSGRTYNEQFF. The CDR3 DNA is TGTGCCACCAGCACAACTAGCGGGAGAACCTACAATGAGCAGTTCTTC.

This sequence joins TRBV7-8 and TRBJ2-7; TRBD2 agrees at 9 bases. The CDR3 runs to 14 residues. In germline, CDR1 is SGHVS, CDR2 FQNEAQ. After removal of 3 bases from V and 4 bases from J, the junction contained 4 bases not matched to a gene. DNA for the CDR3: TGTGCCAGCAGCTTCGGGCTAGCGGGATACGAGCAGTACTTC. Protein: CASSFGLAGYEQYF.